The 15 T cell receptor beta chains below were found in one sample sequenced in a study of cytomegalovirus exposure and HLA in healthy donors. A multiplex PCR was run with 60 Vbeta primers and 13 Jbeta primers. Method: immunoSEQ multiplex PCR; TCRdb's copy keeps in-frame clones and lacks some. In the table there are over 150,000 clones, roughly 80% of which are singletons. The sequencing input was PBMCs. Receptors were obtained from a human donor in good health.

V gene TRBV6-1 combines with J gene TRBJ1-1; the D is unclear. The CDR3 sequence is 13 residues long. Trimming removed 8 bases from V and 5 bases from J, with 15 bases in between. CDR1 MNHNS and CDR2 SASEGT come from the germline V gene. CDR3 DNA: TGTGCCAGCTCCGCCCGGGAAGAGACTGAAGCTTTCTTT. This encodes CASSAREETEAFF.

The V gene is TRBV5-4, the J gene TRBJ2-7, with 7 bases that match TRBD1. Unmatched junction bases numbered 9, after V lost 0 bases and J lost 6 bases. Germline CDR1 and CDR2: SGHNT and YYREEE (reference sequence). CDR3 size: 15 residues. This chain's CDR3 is CASSLAGTDMGEQYF. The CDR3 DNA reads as TGTGCCAGCAGCTTGGCGGGGACAGACATGGGCGAGCAGTACTTC.

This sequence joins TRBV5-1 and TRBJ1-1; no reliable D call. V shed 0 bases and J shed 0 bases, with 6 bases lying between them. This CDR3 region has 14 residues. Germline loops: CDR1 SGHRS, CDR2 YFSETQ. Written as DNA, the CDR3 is TGCGCCAGCAGCTTGGGAGGGATGAACACTGAAGCTTTCTTT. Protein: CASSLGGMNTEAFF.

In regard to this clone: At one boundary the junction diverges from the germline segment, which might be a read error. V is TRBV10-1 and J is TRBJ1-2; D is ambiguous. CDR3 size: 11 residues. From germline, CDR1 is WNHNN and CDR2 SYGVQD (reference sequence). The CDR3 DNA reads TGCGCCAGCAGTGAACGCGCAAGCTACCCCTTC. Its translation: CASSERASYPF.

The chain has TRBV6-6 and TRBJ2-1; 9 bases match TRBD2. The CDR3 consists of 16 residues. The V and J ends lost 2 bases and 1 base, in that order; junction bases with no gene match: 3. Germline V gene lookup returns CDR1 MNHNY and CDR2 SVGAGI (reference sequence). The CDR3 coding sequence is TGTGCCAGCAGTTACGATAGCGGGGGATCCTACAATGAGCAGTTCTTC. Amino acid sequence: CASSYDSGGSYNEQFF.

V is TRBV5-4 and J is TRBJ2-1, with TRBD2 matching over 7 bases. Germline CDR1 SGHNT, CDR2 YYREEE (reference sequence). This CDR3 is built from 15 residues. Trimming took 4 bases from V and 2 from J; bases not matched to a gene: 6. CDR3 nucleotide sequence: TGTGCCAGCAGCGAAAGCGGGGATCCCTACAATGAGCAGTTCTTC. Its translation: CASSESGDPYNEQFF.

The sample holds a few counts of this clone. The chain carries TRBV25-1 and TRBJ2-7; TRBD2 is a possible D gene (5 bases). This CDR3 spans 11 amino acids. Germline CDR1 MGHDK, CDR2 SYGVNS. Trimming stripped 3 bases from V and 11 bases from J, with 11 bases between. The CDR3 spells CASSDLGLEYF. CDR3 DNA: TGTGCCAGCAGTGATCTAGGACTCGAGTACTTC.

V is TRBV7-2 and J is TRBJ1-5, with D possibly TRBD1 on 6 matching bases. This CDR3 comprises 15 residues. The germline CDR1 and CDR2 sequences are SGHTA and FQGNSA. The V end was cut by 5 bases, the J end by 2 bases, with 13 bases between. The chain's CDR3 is CASSHGGAGNQPQHF. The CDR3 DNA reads TGTGCCAGCAGCCACGGGGGGGCAGGCAATCAGCCCCAGCATTTT.

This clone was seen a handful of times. This chain's CDR3 is CATAFLGPGSPLHF. CDR3 DNA: TGTGCCACCGCCTTTTTGGGGCCGGGTTCACCCCTCCACTTT. This chain links TRBV27 with TRBJ1-6, with a tentative D call TRBD1 (5 bases). The CDR3 loop spans 14 amino acids. V lost 10 bases to trimming and J lost 9 bases, with 19 bases between them. Germline loops: CDR1 MNHEY, CDR2 SMNVEV (reference sequence).

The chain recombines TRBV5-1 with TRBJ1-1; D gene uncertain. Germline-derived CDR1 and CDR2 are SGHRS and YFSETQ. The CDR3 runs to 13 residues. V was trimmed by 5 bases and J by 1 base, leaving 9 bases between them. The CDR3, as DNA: TGCGCCAGCAGTTGGGCTGAGAACACTGAAGCTTTCTTT. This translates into CASSWAENTEAFF.

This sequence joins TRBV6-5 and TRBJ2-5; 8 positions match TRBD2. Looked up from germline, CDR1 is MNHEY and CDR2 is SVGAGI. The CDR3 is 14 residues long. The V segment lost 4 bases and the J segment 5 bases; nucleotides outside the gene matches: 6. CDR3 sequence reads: CASSSPGLVETQYF. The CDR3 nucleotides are TGTGCCAGCAGTTCGCCGGGACTAGTGGAGACCCAGTACTTC.

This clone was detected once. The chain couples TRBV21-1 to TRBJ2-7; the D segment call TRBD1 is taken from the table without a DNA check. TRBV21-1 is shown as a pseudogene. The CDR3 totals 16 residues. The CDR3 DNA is TGTGCCAGCAGCAAGTGTGAGGGACAGGGTTGTTACGAGCAGTACTTC. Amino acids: CASSKCEGQGCYEQYF.

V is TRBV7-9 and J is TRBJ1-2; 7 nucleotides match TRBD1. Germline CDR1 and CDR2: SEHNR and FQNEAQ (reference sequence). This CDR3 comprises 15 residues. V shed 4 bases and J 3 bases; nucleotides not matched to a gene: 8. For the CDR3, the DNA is TGTGCCAGCAGCTACCGAGAAACAGGGGACTATGGCTACACCTTC. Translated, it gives CASSYRETGDYGYTF. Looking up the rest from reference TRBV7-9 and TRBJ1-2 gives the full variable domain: DTGVSQNPRHKITKRGQNVTFRCDPISEHNRLYWYRQTLGQGPEFLTYFQNEAQLEKSRLLSDRFSAERPKGSFSTLEIQRTEQGDSAMYLCASSYRETGDYGYTFGSGTRLTVV.

The CDR3 nucleotides read TGTGCCAGTAGTATATCACTAGCGGGGGGCTACAATGAGCAGTTCTTC. Amino acid sequence: CASSISLAGGYNEQFF. This sequence joins TRBV19 and TRBJ2-1, with TRBD2 matching 12 bases. CDR3 length: 16 residues. CDR1 and CDR2 (germline): LNHDA, SQIVND (reference sequence). V shed 2 bases and J 3 bases; nucleotides not matched to a gene: 2.

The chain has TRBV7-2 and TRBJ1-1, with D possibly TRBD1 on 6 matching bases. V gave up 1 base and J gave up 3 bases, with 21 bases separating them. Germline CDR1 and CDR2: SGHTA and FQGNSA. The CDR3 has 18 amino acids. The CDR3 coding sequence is TGTGCCAGCAGCTTAGAACGTAGGGGGGGTCGTCTTTACACTGAAGCTTTCTTT. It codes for CASSLERRGGRLYTEAFF. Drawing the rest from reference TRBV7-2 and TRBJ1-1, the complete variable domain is GAGVSQSPSNKVTEKGKDVELRCDPISGHTALYWYRQSLGQGLEFLIYFQGNSAPDKSGLPSDRFSAERTGGSVSTLTIQRTQQEDSAVYLCASSLERRGGRLYTEAFFGQGTRLTVV.